This TCR beta chain came from a study of CXCR3-negative and CXCR3-positive naive CD8 T cells. The study, taken as a whole, reports: TRB CDR3s of CXCR3-positive naive cells were more hydrophobic than those of CXCR3-negative naive cells.

Worth noting for this clonotype: Its antigen is currently unknown.

UMI labels and 5' RACE were used to prepare the TRB cDNA libraries. TCRdb re-called the 5' RACE reads; one entry per CDR3 protein, DNA not given. This listing includes 130,000 or so distinct CDR3 sequences. CDR3 length: 14 residues. Germline assignment: CDR1 LNHDA and CDR2 SQIVND (reference sequence). The sample comprised naive CXCR3- CD8+ T cells from blood. Subset: CD45RO-CCR7+CD27+CD95- naive CD8+ T cells lacking CXCR3 (TNR3-). V gene TRBV19 combines with J gene TRBJ1-2; as DNA is missing, the TRBD1 call by TCRdb cannot be tested. This clonotype was sampled from a human donor in good health. Some clones in this sample may be carry-over from other donors' samples. CDR3 residues: CASAVTGEGYGYTF.